This TCR beta chain was obtained from a study of graft-versus-host responses after intestinal transplantation. Study context: Each transplant was multivisceral, liver-intestinal, or isolated intestinal.

Study-level results: HvG clone declines early post-transplant were associated with peak circulating GvH levels. Allografts from individuals with graft-donor T cell macrochimerism displayed high graft-versus-host to host-versus-graft clonal ratios.

Germline values: CDR1 MNHEY, CDR2 SMNVEV (reference sequence). This CDR3 has 12 amino acids. With regard to this clone: Its target is unknown.

Sequenced by immunoSEQ multiplex PCR; TCRdb stores in-frame clones only, minus some. The sample includes some 76,000 clones, roughly 87% seen only once; the top ten take roughly 7.3%. This specimen was unstimulated CD8+ T cells sorted from spleen or lymph node cells, taken before transplant. The rearrangement joins TRBV27 to TRBJ2-1, with D perhaps given as TRBD1 or TRBD2 (6 bases each). The TCR sequence derives from a human donor who was the organ donor for an intestinal transplant. This chain's CDR3 is CVAGHPYNEQFF. CDR3 nucleotides: TGTGTCGCGGGACATCCATACAATGAGCAGTTCTTC.